The 29 T cell receptor beta chains below were found in one sample sequenced in a study of blood T cell repertoires in COVID-19. The method was immunoSEQ multiplex PCR; TCRdb's version includes in-frame clones alone and lacks a portion of them. The sample yields around 230,000 clones, about 85% seen once. Sequenced: PBMCs or T cells enriched from blood (not recorded which). The receptors derive from a woman aged 30 to 39 who had recovered from COVID-19.

This rearrangement joins TRBV29-1 to TRBJ1-1, with 7 bases identical to TRBD1. V lost 1 base to trimming and J lost 10 bases; unmatched junction nucleotides: 3. CDR3 size: 11 residues. CDR1 and CDR2 from the germline V gene are SQVTM and ANQGSEA. The CDR3 is CSVEGGQRAFF. The CDR3 DNA follows: TGCAGCGTTGAAGGGGGACAGAGAGCTTTCTTT.

The V gene is TRBV10-3, the J gene TRBJ1-2, with TRBD1 matching 8 bases. The germline V gene has CDR1 ENHRY and CDR2 SYGVKD. Trimming removed 9 bases from V and 4 bases from J; junction bases left unmatched: 10. The CDR3 spans 14 residues. The CDR3: CAMTDGDRSYGYTF. DNA of the CDR3: TGTGCCATGACTGACGGGGACAGGAGCTATGGCTACACCTTC.

The genes are TRBV12-5 and TRBJ2-7; 9 positions match TRBD1. CDR1 LGHNT and CDR2 FRNRAP come from the germline V gene. The junction had 7 bases not matched to a gene; V was cut back by 0 bases and J by 4 bases. The CDR3 has 16 residues. CDR3 bases: TGTGCTAGTGGTTTGGTACTGGCGGGACAGGGATACGAGCAGTACTTC. Amino acid sequence: CASGLVLAGQGYEQYF.

This clone has only one observation. V and J are TRBV27 and TRBJ2-5; D might be TRBD1 (5 bases). The CDR3 sequence is 15 residues long. Germline V gene data show CDR1 as MNHEY and CDR2 as SMNVEV (reference sequence). V was cut by 1 base and J by 1 base, with 10 bases left in between. The CDR3 DNA follows: TGTGCCAGCAGTTTATGGGGCCAGGCCCAAGAGACCCAGTACTTC. Amino acid sequence: CASSLWGQAQETQYF.

This clone came up once. The chain carries TRBV29-1 and TRBJ2-7; TRBD1 agrees at 10 bases. Germline V gene data show CDR1 as SQVTM and CDR2 as ANQGSEA. This CDR3 comprises 13 residues. V was clipped by 7 bases and J by 2 bases; unmatched bases: 5. For the CDR3, the DNA is TGCAGCGCCCGGGACAGGGGTACCTACGAGCAGTACTTC. Translating it yields CSARDRGTYEQYF.

V gene TRBV5-6 combines with J gene TRBJ2-4; D may be TRBD1 (6 bases). The ends were cut back, 5 bases at V and 0 bases at J, with 15 bases in the middle. Germline values: CDR1 SGHDT, CDR2 YYEEEE. CDR3 size: 16 residues. The CDR3 DNA sequence: TGTGCCAGCAGTACAACAGGGTTGATAGCCAAAAACATTCAGTACTTC. Its translation: CASSTTGLIAKNIQYF.

The chain recombines TRBV15 with TRBJ2-2, with D uncertain. There are 13 residues in the CDR3. V was trimmed by 4 bases and J by 0 bases, leaving 3 bases between them. CDR1 is LNHNV, CDR2 YYDKDF, per germline (reference sequence). CDR3 protein: CATSKPNTGELFF. The CDR3 region has the DNA TGTGCCACCAGCAAGCCGAACACCGGGGAGCTGTTTTTT.

This clone was found once. The J gene is TRBJ2-2, the V gene TRBV23-1; no clear D. TRBV23-1 is sorted into the ORF group, with uncertain function. V gave up 7 bases and J gave up 3 bases, with 9 bases separating them. This CDR3 region has 13 residues. The CDR3 nucleotides are TGCGCCAGCAAGCCCACCGACACCGGGGAGCTGTTTTTT. Translating it yields CASKPTDTGELFF.

The chain combines TRBV7-2 with TRBJ1-1; a possible D gene is TRBD1 (5 bases). V was pared by 1 base and J by 6 bases, with 9 bases between. The CDR3 totals 13 residues. Germline loops: CDR1 SGHTA, CDR2 FQGNSA. CDR3 amino acids: CASSLVWGSEAFF. CDR3 bases: TGTGCCAGCAGCTTAGTCTGGGGCTCTGAAGCTTTCTTT.

This clone appeared a single time. V gene TRBV9 combines with J gene TRBJ2-2; 15 bases match TRBD2. CDR1 and CDR2 from the germline V gene are SGDLS and YYNGEE. V lost 3 bases, J lost 4 bases, and 10 bases stayed unmatched. The CDR3 contains 19 residues. The CDR3 reads CASSAPTGTSGGTTGELFF. Here the CDR3 DNA reads TGTGCCAGCAGCGCCCCAACCGGGACTAGCGGGGGGACCACCGGGGAGCTGTTTTTT.

V and J are TRBV19 and TRBJ1-6; 7 nucleotides line up with TRBD1. With 4 bases clipped from V and 8 bases from J, the junction kept 8 bases outside the gene matches. Germline V gene sequence: CDR1 LNHDA, CDR2 SQIVND (reference sequence). This CDR3 has 15 residues. Here the CDR3 DNA reads TGTGCCAGTAGTACTGTGACAGGGACCTATTCACCCCTCCACTTT. Amino acid sequence: CASSTVTGTYSPLHF. The full variable domain, in which reference TRBV19 and TRBJ1-6 provide the parts outside the CDR3, is DGGITQSPKYLFRKEGQNVTLSCEQNLNHDAMYWYRQDPGQGLRLIYYSQIVNDFQKGDIAEGYSVSREKKESFPLTVTSAQKNPTAFYLCASSTVTGTYSPLHFGNGTRLTVT.

The chain carries TRBV7-2 and TRBJ2-7, with 14 bases lining up with TRBD2. The J segment lost 3 bases and the V segment lost 1 base, leaving 8 bases of the junction unmatched. Germline CDR1 is SGHTA and CDR2 is FQGNSA. The CDR3 loop spans 18 amino acids. This CDR3 reads CASSLVGTSGGLSYEQYF. The CDR3 nucleotides are TGTGCCAGCAGCTTAGTTGGGACTAGCGGGGGCCTGAGCTACGAGCAGTACTTC.

The chain uses TRBV7-2 and TRBJ1-2, with a tentative D call TRBD1 (6 bases). V lost 2 bases, J lost 8 bases, and 12 bases lay in between. The CDR3 is made up of 13 amino acids. Germline-derived CDR1 and CDR2 are SGHTA and FQGNSA. CDR3 loop: CASSLREGGGYTF. DNA for the CDR3: TGTGCCAGCAGCTTAAGGGAGGGGGGCGGCTACACCTTC.

The rearrangement links TRBV6-2 or TRBV6-3 to TRBJ1-5; 7 bases map to TRBD1. From germline, CDR1 is MNHEY and CDR2 SVGEGT. CDR3 size: 17 residues. The junction had 12 bases not matched to a gene; V was cut back by 6 bases and J by 1 base. The DNA for the CDR3 is TGTGCCAGCAGCCAAGGTCCAGGGGGATGGAGCAATCAGCCCCAGCATTTT. Amino acids: CASSQGPGGWSNQPQHF.

The chain uses TRBV5-1 and TRBJ2-5; D is ambiguous. The ends were cut back, 3 bases at V and 5 bases at J, with 5 bases in the middle. CDR3 size: 11 residues. Germline V gene sequence: CDR1 SGHRS, CDR2 YFSETQ. The CDR3 loop is CASSSVETQYF. Written as DNA, the CDR3 is TGCGCCAGCAGCTCGGTGGAGACCCAGTACTTC.

This rearrangement joins TRBV5-4 to TRBJ1-1; 7 bases line up with TRBD1. The CDR3 spans 13 residues. V lost 3 bases and J lost 6; bases outside the gene matches: 5. Germline V gene sequence: CDR1 SGHNT, CDR2 YYREEE (reference sequence). In DNA, the CDR3 is TGTGCCAGCAGCTCCACAGGGGCCCCTGAAGCTTTCTTT. It encodes CASSSTGAPEAFF.

The genes are TRBV5-1 and TRBJ2-2; TRBD2 is a possible D gene (8 bases). V lost 9 bases, J lost 5 bases, and 17 bases lay in between. This CDR3 has 14 amino acids. Germline values: CDR1 SGHRS, CDR2 YFSETQ. In nucleotides, the CDR3 is TGCGCCACCACGGGAGGGGGCTTAACCGGGGAGCTGTTTTTT. Encoded protein: CATTGGGLTGELFF.

The chain employs TRBV9 and TRBJ2-7; 7 bases match TRBD1. The V gene end was trimmed by 5 bases and the J gene end by 0 bases; junction bases not matched to a gene: 5. CDR1 and CDR2 (germline): SGDLS, YYNGEE. The CDR3 spans 14 residues. CDR3 sequence: CASSRQGSSYEQYF. In DNA form, the CDR3 reads TGTGCCAGCAGTCGACAGGGAAGCTCCTACGAGCAGTACTTC.

This rearrangement joins TRBV11-2 to TRBJ2-5; 9 bases map to TRBD2. The CDR3 totals 16 residues. Germline CDR1 reads SGHAT; CDR2 reads FQNNGV. J gave up 3 bases and V 4 bases, and 9 bases lay outside the gene matches. CDR3 coding DNA: TGTGCCAGCAGCTGGGGCGAGCGGGGGGCTAAAGAGACCCAGTACTTC. Protein sequence: CASSWGERGAKETQYF.

The chain combines TRBV9 with TRBJ2-5; a weak D match, TRBD1 (6 bases). Looked up from germline, CDR1 is SGDLS and CDR2 is YYNGEE. CDR3 length equals 11 residues. CDR3 protein: CDRGRGETQYF. As DNA, the CDR3 is TGTGACCGCGGCAGGGGAGAGACCCAGTACTTC.

The chain uses TRBV10-3 and TRBJ1-5, with 7 bases fitting TRBD1. This CDR3 has 14 residues. CDR1 is ENHRY and CDR2 is SYGVKD in the germline V gene. Trimming cost V 10 bases and J 6 bases; bases outside gene matches: 12. In DNA, the CDR3 is TGTGCCACCAGGGGGGGCCGGGAGGTTCAGCCCCAGCATTTT. This codes for CATRGGREVQPQHF.

The chain employs TRBV12-3 or TRBV12-4 and TRBJ1-1; the D is unclear. The CDR3 has 13 amino acids. Trimming shortened V by 8 bases and J by 1 base, and 11 bases separated the two germline ends. CDR3 nucleotide sequence: TGTGCCAGCGGCCCCGCTAGGAACACTGAAGCTTTCTTT. Amino acids: CASGPARNTEAFF.

J is TRBJ1-2 and V is TRBV12-3 or TRBV12-4, with D possibly matching TRBD1 (6 bases). Trimming shortened V by 5 bases and J by 4 bases, and 11 bases separated the two germline ends. The CDR3 extends over 13 amino acids. The DNA for the CDR3 is TGTGCCAGCAGTCGACAGGAATTCTATGGCTACACCTTC. This sequence encodes CASSRQEFYGYTF.

The table lists this clone with a few counts. The chain links TRBV11-1 to TRBJ1-6; D uncertain. This CDR3 comprises 15 residues. Trimming pared 1 base from V and 6 bases from J, leaving 10 bases between. The germline V gene encodes CDR1 SGHAT and CDR2 FQDESV (reference sequence). As DNA, the CDR3 is TGTGCCAGCAGCTTAGGAGCCACCCCTAATTCACCCCTCCACTTT. Its translation: CASSLGATPNSPLHF.

The table lists this clone with a count of one. V and J are TRBV4-1 and TRBJ1-2; D uncertain. This CDR3 comprises 14 residues. The germline V gene encodes CDR1 MGHRA and CDR2 YSYEKL. The ends were cut back, 4 bases at V and 5 bases at J, with 14 bases in the middle. As DNA, the CDR3 is TGCGCCAGCAGCCGAGGCGACGGCAGTTATGGCTACACCTTC. Its protein product is CASSRGDGSYGYTF.

The chain is built from TRBV19 and TRBJ1-5; D is possibly TRBD1 (5 bases). CDR3 length: 14 residues. Trimming removed 6 bases from V and 5 bases from J, with 14 bases in between. The V gene's germline CDR1 is LNHDA and CDR2 SQIVND (reference sequence). The CDR3 DNA is TGTGCCAGTAGATATCTTCAGGGTGATCAGCCCCAGCATTTT. This codes for CASRYLQGDQPQHF. Combining the CDR3 with reference TRBV19 and TRBJ1-5 gives the whole variable domain DGGITQSPKYLFRKEGQNVTLSCEQNLNHDAMYWYRQDPGQGLRLIYYSQIVNDFQKGDIAEGYSVSREKKESFPLTVTSAQKNPTAFYLCASRYLQGDQPQHFGDGTRLSIL.

The chain is built from TRBV20-1 and TRBJ2-5; no reliable D call. The germline V gene has CDR1 DFQATT and CDR2 SNEGSKA (reference sequence). The CDR3 is 11 residues long. Trimming shortened V by 2 bases and J by 2 bases, and 3 bases separated the two germline ends. The CDR3 protein is CSARQQETQYF. The DNA for the CDR3 is TGCAGTGCTAGACAGCAAGAGACCCAGTACTTC.

This chain connects TRBV23-1 to TRBJ1-2; D possibly corresponds to TRBD1 (6 bases). TRBV23-1 is noted as an ORF with a role that remains uncertain. V lost 0 bases and J lost 4, with 21 bases in between. The CDR3 runs 18 residues. The CDR3 is CASSQSILRGGRVYGYTF. In DNA, the CDR3 is TGCGCCAGCAGTCAATCGATTTTACGCGGGGGGCGCGTCTATGGCTACACCTTC.

The chain uses TRBV19 and TRBJ1-5; a weak D match, TRBD1 (6 bases). V lost 8 bases and J 2 bases, leaving 7 bases between the germline ends. Per germline, CDR1 LNHDA and CDR2 SQIVND (reference sequence). The CDR3 is made up of 12 amino acids. CDR3 coding DNA: TGTGCCAGTTCAGGGGGCAATCAGCCCCAGCATTTT. This gives the protein CASSGGNQPQHF.